This TCR beta chain appears in the sequencing data of a study of blood T cell repertoires in COVID-19 (dated by TCRdb to the early 2020s). Describing the broader study: Collaborator samples came from the United States, Italy and Spain and covered acute and convalescent phases of COVID-19. Where available, HLA class I and class II types were obtained from metadata supplied by the sample provider rather than from assay-based typing. A freely available public database, intended as a resource for researchers studying the immune response to SARS-CoV-2, is where the repertoires were released. The material from the prospective study consisted of cDNA or gDNA derived from T cells, B-cell-depleted T cells, or PBMCs. The dataset comprised deeply sampled blood TCRbeta repertoires from subjects exposed to, actively infected with, or recovered from COVID-19. The sample metadata nearly always contained a de-identified subject ID, COVID-19 status, age in years and sex. The samples were drawn from the first 160 participants of the ongoing ImmuneRACE study and from 1,254 subjects provided by 6 global collaborators. On the study overall, not on this receptor specifically: How much clinical and demographic metadata was included differed by source and by participant, and the metadata was provided uncurated.

Participants in the prospective study were aged roughly 18 to 100 years, lived in about two dozen United States geographic areas, and enrolled through a virtual design. In the prospective study, participants were assigned to cohorts based on the clinical history participants reported in a screening survey and a study questionnaire. ImmuneRACE Cohort 3 recovered participants were defined by two consecutive negative NP/OP PCR tests, healthcare professional clearance, or symptom resolution. Mobile phlebotomists in the prospective study collected whole blood, serum and a nasopharyngeal or oropharyngeal swab from every participant. Over an approximately 2-month period, participants in the prospective study had the option of providing additional blood draws and questionnaires. Before DNA extraction, blood samples from the prospective study were shipped at room temperature or frozen. The V end gives up 3 bases and the J end 1 base, leaving 3 bases in the junction not matched to a gene. Reading from cysteine to phenylalanine, the CDR3 counts 17 amino acids. The CDR3 DNA has 51 bases and is translated from base 1. Based on the germline V gene, the CDR1 and CDR2 sequences are SGDLS and YYNGEE.

A word on this clone: What antigen it recognizes has not been identified. Base qualities are not provided; no much larger clone lies one nucleotide away.

The immunoSEQ Assay, a bias-controlled multiplex PCR, was used to amplify TCRbeta CDR3 regions from genomic DNA. As for how the authors treated the data: Within the assay, amplification of reference gene primers was used to estimate how many nucleated cells each sample contained. Sequence reads were collapsed and filtered to measure the absolute abundance of every unique TCRbeta CDR3 rearrangement. For each sample, productive Simpson clonality was calculated as the square root of Simpson's diversity index across productive rearrangements. What TCRdb holds here is the immuneACCESS table cut down to in-frame rearrangements. Part of the clones is not present; checked against another copy, under half of the missing clones reflect an unresolved V gene, and the others are unexplained. D and trimming were read from the DNA, whereas the V and J calls and clone size are those reported in that table. Recorded for this sample are approximately 210,000 clones; roughly nine tenths of them occurred a single time. The ten largest make up 2% to 2.5% of the sample.

The sequence links TRBV9 to TRBJ1-6, with 11 middle bases fitting TRBD1. The source of this sequence is a woman in her thirties who had recovered from COVID-19. Sequencing was performed on PBMCs or T cells enriched from blood (not recorded which). The encoded CDR3 is CASSGDRGASYNSPLHF. The nucleotides are TGTGCCAGCAGCGGGGACAGGGGGGCATCCTATAATTCACCCCTCCACTTT.